One T cell receptor beta chain is described in this entry. The antigen remains unidentified. Through a sample-barcoded 5' primer and a J-beta primer mix, a second PCR was run for roughly 6 to 12 cycles. Any given sample supplied a minimum of 2.5 million CDR3-containing paired-end reads. TCRdb independently ran MiXCR on the 5' RACE reads; one entry per CDR3 protein. This sample has roughly 930,000 distinct CDR3 sequences, with about 48% found just once. The data are from a study of blood T cells in healthy people across ages. This CDR3 has 13 residues. Trimming took 6 bases from V and 5 from J, leaving 12 bases between them. Study results and limitations: Investigators treated diversity estimates from one million T cells as underestimates.

Per-sample PBMC isolation yielded at least 6.5 million cells. The authors extracted at least 6 micrograms of total RNA per sample. This receptor was identified in a man younger than 45 in good health. V usage is TRBV12-3 or TRBV12-4 and J usage is TRBJ2-3; tentatively, D is TRBD2 (5 bases). Sequencing used blood. The CDR3 reads CASRLRGGDTQYF. The CDR3 DNA sequence: TGTGCCAGCAGACTCCGGGGTGGAGATACGCAGTATTTT.